This T cell receptor beta chain was identified during a study of OX40 agonist ivuxolimab in advanced cancers. Study context: The dose of intravenous ivuxolimab that patients received every 2 weeks ranged from 0.01 to 10 mg/kg. Study-wide points: Averaging showed that CD8+ T cells had more expanded clones than CD4+ did.

Systemic immunosuppression or autoimmune disease history was grounds to exclude patients. A note on this clone: Its specificity is unknown.

V lost 5 bases, J lost 6 bases, and 15 bases lay in between. The germline V gene has CDR1 MNHEY and CDR2 SMNVEV (reference sequence). The CDR3 totals 14 residues. The assay was immunoSEQ multiplex PCR, and TCRdb's table has in-frame clones only and misses some. The repertoire includes tens of thousands of clones, around 90% of them detected once, and roughly 0.5% sits in the top ten. The J gene is TRBJ2-3, the V gene TRBV27, with D maybe TRBD2 (5 bases). This TCR was recovered from an adult with an advanced solid tumor such as melanoma, head and neck, liver or kidney cancer. Sequenced material: CD4+ or CD8+ T cells sorted from blood, taken in a trial of the OX40 agonist ivuxolimab. The CDR3 DNA follows: TGTGCCAGCAGTCCCGGGAATATGATGGATACGCAGTATTTT. As protein: CASSPGNMMDTQYF.